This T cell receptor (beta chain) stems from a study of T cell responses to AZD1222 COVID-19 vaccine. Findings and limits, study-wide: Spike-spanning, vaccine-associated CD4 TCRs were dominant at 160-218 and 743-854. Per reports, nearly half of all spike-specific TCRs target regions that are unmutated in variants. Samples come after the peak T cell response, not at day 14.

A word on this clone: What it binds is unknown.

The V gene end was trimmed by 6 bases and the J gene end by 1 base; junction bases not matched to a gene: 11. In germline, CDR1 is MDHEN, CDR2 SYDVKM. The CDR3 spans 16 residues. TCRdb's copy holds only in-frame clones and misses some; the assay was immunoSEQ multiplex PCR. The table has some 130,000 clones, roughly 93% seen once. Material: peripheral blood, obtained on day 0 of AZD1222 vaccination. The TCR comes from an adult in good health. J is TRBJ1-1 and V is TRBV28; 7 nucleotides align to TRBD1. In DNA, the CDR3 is TGTGCCAGCAGCCGCGACAGGGTGGCATCGAACACTGAAGCTTTCTTT. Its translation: CASSRDRVASNTEAFF.